The sample holds one count of the clone carrying this TCR beta chain. The record originates from a study of T cell changes during pregnancy in multiple sclerosis. This table comes from immunoSEQ multiplex PCR, and its TCRdb copy is limited to in-frame clones, with some not included. Of 100,000 to 130,000 clones in the sample, roughly 90% were seen once. Looked up from germline, CDR1 is LGHNA and CDR2 is YNFKEQ. V shed 1 base and J shed 1 base, with 11 bases lying between them. This CDR3 has 15 residues. Sample: peripheral blood, taken in the third trimester of pregnancy. The clonotype comes from a female donor in good health, enrolled as a control in a pregnancy study. The V gene is TRBV4-2, the J gene TRBJ2-7; D might be TRBD1 (6 bases). The CDR3 loop is CASSQGRDTSYEQYF. As DNA, the CDR3 is TGTGCCAGCAGCCAAGGCCGGGACACTTCCTACGAGCAGTACTTC.